Here is one TCR beta chain with its context. Its antigen remains unidentified. This entry is derived from a study of shared clonotypes between healthy human individuals. Whole-study findings and limits: Across subsets, estimated richness was generally greater for naive than for memory populations.

Sequencing used immunoSEQ multiplex PCR; TCRdb keeps in-frame clones, though not all of them. The table lists 1,400,000 or so clones, roughly 98.5% of them singletons. V lost 2 bases to trimming and J lost 8 bases, with 10 bases between them. The CDR3 is made up of 13 amino acids. The germline V gene encodes CDR1 SGHRS and CDR2 YFSETQ. Source material: naive CD4+ T cells sorted from blood. Subset of the sample: CD45RA+ positively selected. This clonotype was obtained from a man younger than 45 in good health. V is TRBV5-1 and J is TRBJ1-4; D gene unclear. CDR3 in DNA: TGCGCCAGCAGCTTAGACGGAAAGGAAAAACTGTTTTTT. The encoded protein is CASSLDGKEKLFF.